The entry that follows covers one T cell receptor beta chain sequence. This sample was included in a study of blood T cell repertoires in COVID-19. Study details: Some COVID-19 samples were acute and others convalescent; all came from the United States, Italy and Spain. The cDNA or gDNA used as material had been derived from T cells, B-cell-depleted T cells, or PBMCs.

The assay was immunoSEQ multiplex PCR, and TCRdb's table has in-frame clones only and misses some. The sample contains some 240,000 clones, around 87% of which appear only once. From germline, CDR1 is KGHSY and CDR2 FQNENV. This CDR3 region has 16 residues. The V end lost 3 bases, the J end lost 4 bases, and 18 bases lay between the germline ends. This receptor was taken from a woman aged 60-75 years with COVID-19, enrolled during active disease. Material for sequencing was peripheral blood. This chain uses TRBV16 with TRBJ1-2; tentatively, D is TRBD1 (5 bases). The CDR3 DNA sequence: TGTGCCAGCAGCCACCCCGGGGGAGAGGGAAGCTATGGCTACACCTTC. As protein: CASSHPGGEGSYGYTF.